The rows below give T cell receptor beta chains drawn from one sample of a study of breast tumors, draining lymph nodes, adjacent tissues. TCRdb processed the multiplex PCR reads anew with MiXCR; each CDR3 protein has one entry. The top ten clones hold about 3.8% of a sample with some 170,000 distinct CDR3 sequences, 25% to 40% of them seen once. Sequencing was performed on axillary lymph node tissue. All receptors derive from a female donor with breast cancer. Some clones in this sample may be carry-over from other donors' samples. The CDR3 runs from the conserved cysteine through the conserved F or W. A D gene is named only where the DNA matches it firmly. Expanded clones are given a class, and other clones once, few, many or no size at all.

d_gene: TRBD1; j_gene: TRBJ2-3; abundance: NA; v_gene: TRBV11-3; CDR3aa: CASSLGAGGADAQYF; CDR3nt: TGTGCCAGTAGCTTAGGCGCAGGGGGCGCAGATGCGCAGTATTTT
d_gene: NA; j_gene: TRBJ1-5; abundance: once; v_gene: TRBV10-2; CDR3aa: CASSATYQETQHF; CDR3nt: TGCGCCAGCAGTGCTACTTACCAAGAGACCCAGCATTTT
d_gene: NA; j_gene: TRBJ2-6; abundance: once; v_gene: TRBV20-1; CDR3aa: CSATGTGANVLTF; CDR3nt: TGCAGTGCCACCGGGACTGGGGCCAACGTCCTGACTTTC
d_gene: TRBD1; j_gene: TRBJ2-1; abundance: many; v_gene: TRBV18; CDR3aa: CASSPRRGLDEQFF; CDR3nt: TGTGCCAGCTCACCTCGCAGGGGGCTGGATGAGCAGTTCTTC
d_gene: NA; j_gene: TRBJ1-5; abundance: NA; v_gene: TRBV3-1; CDR3aa: CASSQDSGTGSARGNQPQHF; CDR3nt: TGTGCCAGCAGCCAAGATTCGGGTACGGGCAGCGCAAGGGGCAATCAGCCCCAGCATTTT
d_gene: NA; j_gene: TRBJ2-5; abundance: once; v_gene: TRBV19; CDR3aa: CASSIGQSYEAAQYF; CDR3nt: TGTGCCAGTAGTATAGGGCAGAGTTACGAAGCGGCCCAGTACTTC
d_gene: NA; j_gene: TRBJ2-7; abundance: many; v_gene: TRBV29-1; CDR3aa: CSVETGSSYEQYF; CDR3nt: TGCAGCGTTGAGACCGGGAGCTCCTACGAGCAGTACTTC
d_gene: NA; j_gene: TRBJ2-5; abundance: NA; v_gene: TRBV20-1; CDR3aa: CSARVETQYF; CDR3nt: TGCAGTGCTAGAGTCGAGACCCAGTACTTC
d_gene: NA; j_gene: TRBJ1-6; abundance: many; v_gene: TRBV7-6; CDR3aa: CASSASTPGNSPLHF; CDR3nt: TGTGCCAGCAGCGCCTCAACTCCCGGGAATTCACCCCTCCACTTT
d_gene: TRBD1; j_gene: TRBJ2-7; abundance: NA; v_gene: TRBV4-1; CDR3aa: CASSQVAGTGGGNPYEQYF; CDR3nt: TGCGCCAGCAGCCAAGTCGCCGGGACAGGGGGCGGGAATCCCTACGAGCAGTACTTC
d_gene: NA; j_gene: TRBJ2-3; abundance: many; v_gene: TRBV4-1; CDR3aa: CASSRLLTPKSTDTQYF; CDR3nt: TGCGCCAGCAGCCGCCTCTTGACCCCTAAGAGCACAGATACGCAGTATTTT
d_gene: NA; j_gene: TRBJ1-4; abundance: NA; v_gene: TRBV10-3; CDR3aa: CAISNESVSLFF; CDR3nt: TGTGCCATCAGTAATGAATCGGTCTCTCTGTTTTTT
d_gene: NA; j_gene: TRBJ2-7; abundance: many; v_gene: TRBV14; CDR3aa: CASSRTVGEQYF; CDR3nt: TGTGCCAGCAGTCGGACCGTGGGCGAGCAGTACTTC
d_gene: NA; j_gene: TRBJ1-5; abundance: many; v_gene: TRBV4-1; CDR3aa: CASSLGTNSNQPQHF; CDR3nt: TGCGCCAGCAGCCTCGGGACGAATAGCAATCAGCCCCAGCATTTT
d_gene: TRBD2; j_gene: TRBJ2-4; abundance: many; v_gene: TRBV2; CDR3aa: CASSEILAGQNIQYF; CDR3nt: TGTGCCAGCAGTGAAATACTAGCGGGTCAAAACATTCAGTACTTC
d_gene: NA; j_gene: TRBJ2-2; abundance: NA; v_gene: TRBV18; CDR3aa: CAGSPQTGTAGELFF; CDR3nt: TGTGCCGGCTCACCACAGACGGGGACGGCCGGGGAGCTGTTTTTT
d_gene: NA; j_gene: TRBJ2-5; abundance: once; v_gene: TRBV5-6; CDR3aa: CASSSGPVQETQYF; CDR3nt: TGTGCCAGCAGCTCCGGACCAGTACAAGAGACCCAGTACTTC
d_gene: NA; j_gene: TRBJ2-7; abundance: NA; v_gene: TRBV29-1; CDR3aa: CSATGAELYEQYF; CDR3nt: TGCAGCGCAACCGGGGCAGAGCTCTACGAGCAGTACTTC
d_gene: NA; j_gene: TRBJ2-3; abundance: many; v_gene: TRBV6-5; CDR3aa: CASSSLTSSLTDTQYF; CDR3nt: TGTGCCAGCAGCAGCCTGACTAGTTCATTGACAGATACGCAGTATTTT
d_gene: NA; j_gene: TRBJ2-7; abundance: many; v_gene: TRBV6-2/TRBV6-3; CDR3aa: CASSLSLGNYEQYF; CDR3nt: TGTGCCAGCAGTCTATCGCTGGGCAACTACGAGCAGTACTTC
d_gene: TRBD1; j_gene: TRBJ2-3; abundance: NA; v_gene: TRBV2; CDR3aa: CASSGSPGQGSDTQYF; CDR3nt: TGTGCCAGCAGTGGCTCTCCAGGACAGGGTTCAGATACGCAGTATTTT
d_gene: TRBD1; j_gene: TRBJ2-6; abundance: NA; v_gene: TRBV7-8; CDR3aa: CASSPGQGAVGGANVLTF; CDR3nt: TGTGCCAGCAGCCCGGGACAGGGGGCCGTAGGGGGGGCCAACGTCCTGACTTTC
d_gene: NA; j_gene: TRBJ1-1; abundance: NA; v_gene: TRBV5-1; CDR3aa: CASSPSSRGGSTEAFF; CDR3nt: TGCGCCAGCAGCCCCAGTAGTAGGGGAGGTAGCACTGAAGCTTTCTTT
d_gene: NA; j_gene: TRBJ2-2; abundance: many; v_gene: TRBV14; CDR3aa: CASSQVSSRRVGTGELFF; CDR3nt: TGTGCCAGCAGCCAAGTCTCGAGTCGTAGGGTCGGCACCGGGGAGCTGTTTTTT
d_gene: NA; j_gene: TRBJ2-7; abundance: many; v_gene: TRBV18; CDR3aa: CASSRGRASYEQYF; CDR3nt: TGTGCCAGCTCACGGGGACGGGCTTCCTACGAGCAGTACTTC
d_gene: TRBD1; j_gene: TRBJ1-6; abundance: NA; v_gene: TRBV11-3; CDR3aa: CASSPGQYNSPLHF; CDR3nt: TGTGCCAGCAGCCCGGGACAGTATAATTCACCCCTCCACTTT
d_gene: NA; j_gene: TRBJ1-3; abundance: many; v_gene: TRBV12-5; CDR3aa: CASGVGNRDRHFSGNTIYF; CDR3nt: TGTGCTAGTGGTGTTGGCAACCGGGACCGCCATTTCTCTGGAAACACCATATATTTT
d_gene: NA; j_gene: TRBJ2-7; abundance: many; v_gene: TRBV4-3; CDR3aa: CASSQDHAGSIYEQYF; CDR3nt: TGCGCCAGCAGCCAAGATCATGCGGGGTCTATTTACGAGCAGTACTTC
d_gene: NA; j_gene: TRBJ2-5; abundance: NA; v_gene: TRBV2; CDR3aa: CASSDRGSGTQYF; CDR3nt: TGTGCCAGCAGTGACAGGGGCTCTGGGACCCAGTACTTC
d_gene: TRBD2; j_gene: TRBJ2-1; abundance: many; v_gene: TRBV14; CDR3aa: CASSQDISDPASGILVPHYNEQFF; CDR3nt: TGTGCCAGCAGCCAAGATATATCGGATCCGGCTAGCGGGATCCTGGTCCCCCATTACAATGAGCAGTTCTTC
d_gene: NA; j_gene: TRBJ2-4; abundance: NA; v_gene: TRBV4-1; CDR3aa: CASSQVGGGRIKNIQYF; CDR3nt: TGCGCCAGCAGCCAAGTGGGGGGTGGCAGAATTAAAAACATTCAGTACTTC
d_gene: NA; j_gene: TRBJ1-6; abundance: many; v_gene: TRBV7-2; CDR3aa: CASSLRGADNSPLHF; CDR3nt: TGTGCCAGCAGCCTTAGGGGGGCGGATAATTCACCCCTCCACTTT
d_gene: TRBD1; j_gene: TRBJ1-2; abundance: NA; v_gene: TRBV24-1; CDR3aa: CATSDHGQGADRTLNYGYTF; CDR3nt: TGTGCCACCAGTGATCATGGACAGGGGGCGGACAGAACGCTAAACTATGGCTACACCTTC
d_gene: NA; j_gene: TRBJ1-2; abundance: NA; v_gene: TRBV5-5; CDR3aa: CASSRQPAGTSGYGYTF; CDR3nt: TGTGCCAGCAGCAGACAACCGGCCGGGACTAGCGGGTATGGCTACACCTTC
d_gene: NA; j_gene: TRBJ1-1; abundance: NA; v_gene: TRBV9; CDR3aa: CASNKGLQSNTEAFF; CDR3nt: TGTGCCAGCAACAAGGGACTCCAATCGAACACTGAAGCTTTCTTT
d_gene: TRBD1; j_gene: TRBJ1-2; abundance: many; v_gene: TRBV30; CDR3aa: CAWSVGGAYGYTF; CDR3nt: TGTGCCTGGAGTGTAGGGGGCGCGTATGGCTACACCTTC
d_gene: NA; j_gene: TRBJ2-7; abundance: NA; v_gene: TRBV6-1; CDR3aa: CAGSRDSYEQYF; CDR3nt: TGTGCCGGCAGCAGGGACTCCTACGAGCAGTACTTC
d_gene: TRBD1; j_gene: TRBJ1-1; abundance: many; v_gene: TRBV5-5; CDR3aa: CASSRTGGVNTEAFF; CDR3nt: TGTGCCAGCAGTAGGACAGGGGGCGTGAACACTGAAGCTTTCTTT
d_gene: NA; j_gene: TRBJ2-2; abundance: NA; v_gene: TRBV5-8; CDR3aa: CASSLGGPPTRNTGELFF; CDR3nt: TGTGCCAGCAGCTTGGGTGGACCCCCAACGAGAAACACCGGGGAGCTGTTTTTT
d_gene: TRBD2; j_gene: TRBJ2-5; abundance: many; v_gene: TRBV12-3/TRBV12-4; CDR3aa: CASSSTSVVETQYF; CDR3nt: TGTGCCAGCAGTTCCACTAGCGTCGTAGAGACCCAGTACTTC
d_gene: NA; j_gene: TRBJ2-1; abundance: many; v_gene: TRBV30; CDR3aa: CAWSHSYNEQFF; CDR3nt: TGTGCCTGGAGTCATTCCTACAATGAGCAGTTCTTC
d_gene: TRBD2; j_gene: TRBJ2-7; abundance: many; v_gene: TRBV20-1; CDR3aa: CSAIPLTSGSYEQYF; CDR3nt: TGCAGTGCTATACCTTTGACTAGCGGGAGCTACGAGCAGTACTTC
d_gene: NA; j_gene: TRBJ1-1; abundance: NA; v_gene: TRBV29-1; CDR3aa: CSVSHSGATEAFF; CDR3nt: TGCAGCGTCTCACACTCGGGGGCCACTGAAGCTTTCTTT
d_gene: NA; j_gene: TRBJ1-2; abundance: medium-sized; v_gene: TRBV19; CDR3aa: CASSYGAVYGYTF; CDR3nt: TGTGCCAGTAGTTATGGGGCAGTCTATGGCTACACCTTC
d_gene: NA; j_gene: TRBJ1-1; abundance: NA; v_gene: TRBV28; CDR3aa: CASSFSVNTEAFF; CDR3nt: TGTGCCAGCAGTTTTTCAGTGAACACTGAAGCTTTCTTT
d_gene: TRBD1; j_gene: TRBJ2-1; abundance: NA; v_gene: TRBV5-4; CDR3aa: CASSLEDRGINEQFF; CDR3nt: TGTGCCAGCAGCTTGGAGGACAGGGGGATCAATGAGCAGTTCTTC
d_gene: NA; j_gene: TRBJ2-7; abundance: many; v_gene: TRBV3-2; CDR3aa: CASSQDLTGTVSYEQYF; CDR3nt: TGTGCCAGCAGCCAAGATCTAACCGGGACGGTCTCCTACGAGCAGTACTTC
d_gene: TRBD1; j_gene: TRBJ1-6; abundance: NA; v_gene: TRBV4-1; CDR3aa: CASSQRTGTGKNSPLHF; CDR3nt: TGCGCCAGCAGCCAACGAACCGGGACAGGGAAAAATTCACCCCTCCACTTT
d_gene: TRBD2; j_gene: TRBJ2-7; abundance: many; v_gene: TRBV5-1; CDR3aa: CASSPFSYREGSEQYF; CDR3nt: TGCGCCAGCAGCCCCTTTTCTTACCGGGAGGGCTCCGAGCAGTACTTC
d_gene: TRBD1; j_gene: TRBJ2-6; abundance: NA; v_gene: TRBV10-2; CDR3aa: CASSESMTGANTEAF; CDR3nt: TGCGCCAGCAGTGAGTCGATGACAGGGGCGAACACTGAAGCTTTC
d_gene: TRBD2; j_gene: TRBJ2-2; abundance: NA; v_gene: TRBV10-1; CDR3aa: CASSEYQRGARTGELFF; CDR3nt: TGCGCCAGCAGTGAGTATCAGCGGGGGGCCAGGACCGGGGAGCTGTTTTTT
d_gene: NA; j_gene: TRBJ2-1; abundance: NA; v_gene: TRBV4-3; CDR3aa: CANSPRESLKSEQFF; CDR3nt: TGCGCCAACAGCCCTCGGGAGTCTCTTAAGAGTGAGCAGTTCTTC
d_gene: NA; j_gene: TRBJ2-2; abundance: many; v_gene: TRBV20-1; CDR3aa: CSARDARAGSDTGELFF; CDR3nt: TGCAGTGCTAGAGATGCTCGGGCGGGATCGGACACCGGGGAGCTGTTTTTT
d_gene: TRBD2; j_gene: TRBJ2-1; abundance: NA; v_gene: TRBV6-2/TRBV6-3; CDR3aa: CASSYRASGGRNNEQFF; CDR3nt: TGTGCCAGCAGTTACAGGGCTAGCGGGGGCAGAAACAATGAGCAGTTCTTC
d_gene: NA; j_gene: TRBJ1-5; abundance: many; v_gene: TRBV6-6; CDR3aa: CASSTDRTVSNQPQHF; CDR3nt: TGTGCCAGCAGCACTGATAGGACGGTGAGCAATCAGCCCCAGCATTTT
d_gene: TRBD2; j_gene: TRBJ2-1; abundance: many; v_gene: TRBV7-9; CDR3aa: CASSSPGLASHNEQFF; CDR3nt: TGTGCCAGCAGCTCACCGGGACTAGCGAGCCACAATGAGCAGTTCTTC
d_gene: NA; j_gene: TRBJ2-7; abundance: many; v_gene: TRBV28; CDR3aa: CASAGPYEQYF; CDR3nt: TGTGCCAGCGCAGGACCCTACGAGCAGTACTTC